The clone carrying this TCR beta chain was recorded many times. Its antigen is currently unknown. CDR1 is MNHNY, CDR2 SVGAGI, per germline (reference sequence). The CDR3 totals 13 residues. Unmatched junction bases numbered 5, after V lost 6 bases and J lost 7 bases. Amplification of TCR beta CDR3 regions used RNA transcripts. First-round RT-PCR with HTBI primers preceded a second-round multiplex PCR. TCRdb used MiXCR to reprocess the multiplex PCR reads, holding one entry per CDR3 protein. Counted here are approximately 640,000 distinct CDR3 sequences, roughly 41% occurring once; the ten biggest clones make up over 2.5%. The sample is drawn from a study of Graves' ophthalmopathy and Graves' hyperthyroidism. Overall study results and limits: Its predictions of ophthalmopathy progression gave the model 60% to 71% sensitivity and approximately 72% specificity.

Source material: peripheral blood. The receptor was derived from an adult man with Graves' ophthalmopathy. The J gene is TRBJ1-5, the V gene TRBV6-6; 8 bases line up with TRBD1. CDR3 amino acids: CASRDRDRQPQHF. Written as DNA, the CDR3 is TGTGCCAGCAGGGACAGGGATCGCCAGCCCCAGCATTTT.